This T cell receptor beta chain stems from a study of cytomegalovirus exposure and HLA in healthy donors. For the study at large: Researchers previously reported finding just under 120 million unique TCR beta sequences from approximately 190 million T cells. Broader study findings: Among TCR beta chains, those listed as cytomegalovirus-associated numbered about 160. Researchers reported in a later analysis that a missense DCLRE1C variant was tied to TCR beta V- and J-gene trimming.

The CDR3 consists of 17 residues. Germline V gene data show CDR1 as SGHNT and CDR2 as YYREEE (reference sequence). Losses at the gene ends were 5 bases for V and 1 base for J; bases not matched to a gene: 6. With regard to this clone: Its antigen remains unknown.

PCR used 60 Vbeta primers and 13 Jbeta primers. TCRdb's copy holds only in-frame clones and misses some; the assay was immunoSEQ multiplex PCR. The repertoire holds approximately 130,000 clones, with about 78% as singletons. Healthy bone marrow donors made up the cohort. The sequencing sample was made of PBMCs. The TCR originated in a man aged 50 to 60 in good health and CMV-seronegative. The gene calls are TRBV5-4 and TRBJ2-1; TRBD2 aligns across 13 bases. The CDR3 bases are TGTGCCAGCAGATCAGGACTAGCGGGAGCGTCCTACAATGAGCAGTTCTTC. It yields the protein CASRSGLAGASYNEQFF.